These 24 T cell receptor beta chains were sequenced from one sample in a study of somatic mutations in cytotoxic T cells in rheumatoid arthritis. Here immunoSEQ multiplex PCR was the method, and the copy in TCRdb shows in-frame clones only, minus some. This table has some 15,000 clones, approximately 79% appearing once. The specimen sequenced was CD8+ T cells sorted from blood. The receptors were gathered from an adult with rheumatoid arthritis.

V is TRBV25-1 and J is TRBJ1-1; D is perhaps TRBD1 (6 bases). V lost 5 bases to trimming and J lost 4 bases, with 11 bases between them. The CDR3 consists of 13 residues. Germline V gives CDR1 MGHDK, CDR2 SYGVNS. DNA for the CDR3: TGTGCCAGCAGTCAGGGGATGCGCACTGAAGCTTTCTTT. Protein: CASSQGMRTEAFF.

CDR3 bases: TGTGCCAGCAGCCTACTCAGGGAGGGGGACATTCAGTACTTC. Its translation is CASSLLREGDIQYF. This chain joins TRBV6-6 and TRBJ2-4, with a tentative D call TRBD2 (7 bases). The germline V gene encodes CDR1 MNHNY and CDR2 SVGAGI (reference sequence). Trimming shortened V by 6 bases and J by 8 bases, and 17 bases separated the two germline ends. The CDR3 runs to 14 residues.

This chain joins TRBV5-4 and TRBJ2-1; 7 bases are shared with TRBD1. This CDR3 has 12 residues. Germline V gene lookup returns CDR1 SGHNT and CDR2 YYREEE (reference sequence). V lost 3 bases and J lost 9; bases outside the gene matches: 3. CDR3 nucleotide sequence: TGTGCCAGCAGCTGGGGGACAGCTGAGCAGTTCTTC. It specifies CASSWGTAEQFF.

The CDR3, as DNA: TGTGCCAGCAGTCCCCTCTGGGGGCAAGGAGAGGGCTACACCTTC. Its protein product is CASSPLWGQGEGYTF. The chain uses TRBV7-9 and TRBJ1-2, with D possibly matching TRBD1 (6 bases). This CDR3 is 15 amino acids long. Germline CDR1 reads SEHNR; CDR2 reads FQNEAQ (reference sequence). The V end lost 6 bases, the J end lost 8 bases, and 22 bases lay between the germline ends.

The CDR3: CASSFGREGPRQYF. In nucleotides, the CDR3 is TGTGCCAGCAGCTTTGGGCGGGAGGGCCCAAGGCAGTACTTC. The chain couples TRBV5-4 to TRBJ2-7, with 9 positions matching TRBD2. Trimming removed 2 bases from V and 9 bases from J; junction bases left unmatched: 9. The CDR3 runs to 14 residues. Germline V gene lookup returns CDR1 SGHNT and CDR2 YYREEE (reference sequence). Drawing the rest from reference TRBV5-4 and TRBJ2-7, the complete variable domain is ETGVTQSPTHLIKTRGQQVTLRCSSQSGHNTVSWYQQALGQGPQFIFQYYREEENGRGNFPPRFSGLQFPNYSSELNVNALELDDSALYLCASSFGREGPRQYFGPGTRLTVT.

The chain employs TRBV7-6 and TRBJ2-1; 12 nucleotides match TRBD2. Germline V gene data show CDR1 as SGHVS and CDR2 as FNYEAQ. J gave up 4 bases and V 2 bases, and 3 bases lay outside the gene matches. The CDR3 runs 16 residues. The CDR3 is CASSLFGLAGYNEQFF. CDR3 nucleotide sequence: TGTGCCAGCAGCTTATTCGGACTAGCGGGGTACAATGAGCAGTTCTTC.

The CDR3 sequence is CASSGEGGVDYNEQFF. The DNA of the CDR3 is TGTGCCAGCAGTGGAGAAGGGGGAGTGGACTACAATGAGCAGTTCTTC. The genes are TRBV6-4 and TRBJ2-1, with D tentatively TRBD1 (6 bases). The CDR3 loop spans 16 amino acids. CDR1 and CDR2 from the germline V gene are MRHNA and SNTAGT. V was trimmed by 4 bases and J by 3 bases, leaving 16 bases between them.

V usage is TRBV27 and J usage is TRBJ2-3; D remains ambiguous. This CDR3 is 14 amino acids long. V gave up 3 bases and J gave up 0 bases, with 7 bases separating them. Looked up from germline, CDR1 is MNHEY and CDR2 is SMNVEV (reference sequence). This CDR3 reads CASSFGFSTDTQYF. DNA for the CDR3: TGTGCCAGCAGTTTCGGGTTTAGCACAGATACGCAGTATTTT.

CDR3 amino acids: CASSPVYLTEAFF. The CDR3 DNA follows: TGTGCCAGCAGTCCTGTTTACCTCACTGAAGCTTTCTTT. The chain recombines TRBV6-5 with TRBJ1-1; no reliable D call. The length of the CDR3 is 13 residues. V lost 5 bases to trimming and J lost 4 bases, with 11 bases between them. Germline values: CDR1 MNHEY, CDR2 SVGAGI.

CDR3: CASSLRENTDTQYF. As DNA, the CDR3 is TGCGCCAGCAGCTTGCGGGAGAACACAGATACGCAGTATTTT. The chain uses TRBV5-1 and TRBJ2-3, with D perhaps TRBD2 (6 bases). Germline V CDR1 and CDR2: SGHRS, YFSETQ. V was clipped by 1 base and J by 2 bases, with 8 bases between them. The CDR3 has 14 amino acids.

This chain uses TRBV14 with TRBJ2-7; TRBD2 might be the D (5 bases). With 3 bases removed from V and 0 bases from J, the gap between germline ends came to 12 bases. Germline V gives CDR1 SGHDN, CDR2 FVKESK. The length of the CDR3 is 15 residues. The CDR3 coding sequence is TGTGCCAGCAGCCACTCCGGACTGTACTCCTACGAGCAGTACTTC. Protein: CASSHSGLYSYEQYF.

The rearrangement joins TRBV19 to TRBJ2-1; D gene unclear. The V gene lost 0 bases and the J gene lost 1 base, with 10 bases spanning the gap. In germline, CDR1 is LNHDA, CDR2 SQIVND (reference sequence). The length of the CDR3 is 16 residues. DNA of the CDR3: TGTGCCAGTAGTATAGATCTGACATATTCCTACAATGAGCAGTTCTTC. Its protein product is CASSIDLTYSYNEQFF.

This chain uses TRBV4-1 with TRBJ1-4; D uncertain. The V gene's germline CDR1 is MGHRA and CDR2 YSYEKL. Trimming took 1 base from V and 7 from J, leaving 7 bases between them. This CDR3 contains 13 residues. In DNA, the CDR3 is TGCGCCAGCAGCCAAGGAAACGGTGAAAAACTGTTTTTT. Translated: CASSQGNGEKLFF.

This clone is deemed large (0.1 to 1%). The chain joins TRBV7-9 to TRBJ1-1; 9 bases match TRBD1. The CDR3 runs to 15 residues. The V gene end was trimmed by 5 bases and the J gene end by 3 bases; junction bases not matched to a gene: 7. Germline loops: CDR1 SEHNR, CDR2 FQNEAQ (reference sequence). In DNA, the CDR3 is TGTGCCAGCAGCCCAGGGACAGGGTTTGACACTGAAGCTTTCTTT. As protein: CASSPGTGFDTEAFF.

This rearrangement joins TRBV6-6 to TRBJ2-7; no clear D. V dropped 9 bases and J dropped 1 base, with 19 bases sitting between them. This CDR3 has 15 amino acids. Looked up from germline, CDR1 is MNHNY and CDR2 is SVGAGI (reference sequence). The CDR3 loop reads CARRRKTGSSYEQYF. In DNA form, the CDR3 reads TGTGCCAGACGTAGAAAGACGGGCAGTTCCTACGAGCAGTACTTC.

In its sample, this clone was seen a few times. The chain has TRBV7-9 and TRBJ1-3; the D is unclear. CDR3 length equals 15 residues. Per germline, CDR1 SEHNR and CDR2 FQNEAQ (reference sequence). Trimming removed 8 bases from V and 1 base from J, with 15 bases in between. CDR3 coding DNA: TGTGCCAGCCTCCCTCAACTTACTTCTGGAAACACCATATATTTT. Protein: CASLPQLTSGNTIYF.

CDR3 loop: CASSVAWGGVGEQFF. The CDR3 nucleotides are TGTGCCAGCAGCGTTGCCTGGGGGGGAGTGGGTGAGCAGTTCTTC. The rearrangement links TRBV9 to TRBJ2-1, with 7 bases aligning to TRBD2. This CDR3 is 15 amino acids long. CDR1 is SGDLS, CDR2 YYNGEE, per germline. Trimming took 2 bases from V and 9 from J; bases not matched to a gene: 11.

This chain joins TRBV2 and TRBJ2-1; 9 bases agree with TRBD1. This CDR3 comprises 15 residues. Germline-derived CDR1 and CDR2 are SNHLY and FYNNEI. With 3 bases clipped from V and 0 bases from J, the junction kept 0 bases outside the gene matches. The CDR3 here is CASSETGGSYNEQFF. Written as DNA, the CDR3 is TGTGCCAGCAGTGAGACAGGGGGCTCCTACAATGAGCAGTTCTTC.

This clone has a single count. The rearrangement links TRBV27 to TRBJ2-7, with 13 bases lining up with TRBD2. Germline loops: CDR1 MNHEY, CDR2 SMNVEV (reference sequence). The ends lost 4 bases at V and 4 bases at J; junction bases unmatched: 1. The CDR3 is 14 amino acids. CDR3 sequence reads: CASSWTSGSYEQYF. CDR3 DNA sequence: TGTGCCAGCAGTTGGACTAGCGGGAGTTACGAGCAGTACTTC.

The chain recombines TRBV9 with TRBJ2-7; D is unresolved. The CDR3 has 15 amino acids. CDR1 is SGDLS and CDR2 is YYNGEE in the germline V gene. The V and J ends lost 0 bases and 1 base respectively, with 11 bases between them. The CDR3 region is CASSVAETSSYEQYF. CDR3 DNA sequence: TGTGCCAGCAGCGTAGCCGAGACGTCGTCCTACGAGCAGTACTTC. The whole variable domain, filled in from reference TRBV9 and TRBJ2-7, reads DSGVTQTPKHLITATGQRVTLRCSPRSGDLSVYWYQQSLDQGLQFLIQYYNGEERAKGNILERFSAQQFPDLHSELNLSSLELGDSALYFCASSVAETSSYEQYFGPGTRLTVT.

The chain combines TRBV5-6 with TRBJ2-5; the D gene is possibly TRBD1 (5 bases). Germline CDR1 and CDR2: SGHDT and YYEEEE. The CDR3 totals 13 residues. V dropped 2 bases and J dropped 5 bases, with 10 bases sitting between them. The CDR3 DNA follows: TGTGCCAGCAGCTTTGTTTCAGGGGAGACCCAGTACTTC. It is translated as CASSFVSGETQYF.

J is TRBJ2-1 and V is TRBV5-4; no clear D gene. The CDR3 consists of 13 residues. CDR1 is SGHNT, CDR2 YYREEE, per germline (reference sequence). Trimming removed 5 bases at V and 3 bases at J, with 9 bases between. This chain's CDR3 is CASRLSNYNEQFF. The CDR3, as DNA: TGTGCCAGCAGGTTAAGTAACTACAATGAGCAGTTCTTC.

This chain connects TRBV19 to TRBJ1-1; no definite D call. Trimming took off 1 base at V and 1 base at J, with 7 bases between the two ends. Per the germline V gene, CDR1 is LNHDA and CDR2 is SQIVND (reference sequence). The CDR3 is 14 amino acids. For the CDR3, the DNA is TGTGCCAGTAGTATAGTACTGGGGAACACTGAAGCTTTCTTT. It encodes CASSIVLGNTEAFF. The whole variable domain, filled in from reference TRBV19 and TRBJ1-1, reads DGGITQSPKYLFRKEGQNVTLSCEQNLNHDAMYWYRQDPGQGLRLIYYSQIVNDFQKGDIAEGYSVSREKKESFPLTVTSAQKNPTAFYLCASSIVLGNTEAFFGQGTRLTVV.

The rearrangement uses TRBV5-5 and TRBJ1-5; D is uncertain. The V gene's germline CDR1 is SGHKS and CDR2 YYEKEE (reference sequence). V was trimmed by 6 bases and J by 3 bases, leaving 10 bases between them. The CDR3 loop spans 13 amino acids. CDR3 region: CASKKDLNQPQHF. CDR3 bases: TGTGCCAGCAAAAAGGACCTCAATCAGCCCCAGCATTTT.